This T cell receptor (beta chain) was identified during a study of blood T cell repertoires in COVID-19. Study overall: The study drew acute and convalescent COVID-19 samples from the United States, Italy and Spain. Sample material is recorded as cDNA or gDNA derived from T cells, B-cell-depleted T cells, or PBMCs.

Authors' analysis steps: From reference gene primer amplification, estimates of nucleated cell counts were derived. Measured with immunoSEQ multiplex PCR; TCRdb has only the in-frame clones, and not every one. V, J and clone size are those of that table, while D and trimming were read from the DNA. The sample lists approximately 130,000 clones, approximately 85% occurring once. This clone was found once. This CDR3 has 14 residues. The germline V gene has CDR1 SQVTM and CDR2 ANQGSEA. V lost 6 bases, J lost 2 bases, and 8 bases stayed unmatched. V and J are TRBV29-1 and TRBJ2-3, with TRBD1 identical over 7 bases. Sequencing was performed on peripheral blood. This TCR was sampled from a human donor in a cohort sampled during active COVID-19. Written as DNA, the CDR3 is TGCAGCGTCTCCCCGGGACAGTCCACAGATACGCAGTATTTT. As protein: CSVSPGQSTDTQYF.